A selection of T cell receptor beta chains follows, all from one sample in a study of blood T cells in healthy people across ages. TCRdb passed the 5' RACE reads through MiXCR, listing each CDR3 protein once. The data show 800,000 or so distinct CDR3 sequences, with 20% to 30% seen just once and 3.7% held by the top ten. This sample also belongs to another study, concerning T cells of mothers and their children.

Input material: blood. These receptors all come from a boy between 5 and 17 years old in good health. Both conserved end residues are part of each CDR3. A D gene is named only where the DNA matches it firmly. The size of a clone is reported for some rows only, either as once, few or many, or as a class for expanded clones.

TRBJ2-7 | few | TRBV4-2 | . | TGTGCCAGCAGCCAAGATCGCAGGACCTACGAGCAGTACTTC | CASSQDRRTYEQYF
TRBJ2-5 | . | TRBV5-1 | . | TGCGCCAGCTCGGTTCAAAAAGAGACCCAGTACTTC | CASSVQKETQYF
TRBJ2-7 | few | TRBV28 | . | TGTGCCAGCAGTTTTGCGGGCACCAACTCCTACGAGCAGTACTTC | CASSFAGTNSYEQYF
TRBJ2-7 | . | TRBV15 | . | TGTGCCACCAGCGAGGGGAACTTTTACGAGCAGTACTTC | CATSEGNFYEQYF
TRBJ1-1 | few | TRBV6-5 | . | TGTGCCAGCAGTCTCACTCATGGCACTGAAGCTTTCTTT | CASSLTHGTEAFF
TRBJ2-3 | few | TRBV7-2 | TRBD2 | TGTGCCAGCAGCTTAGGAGGGACTAGCCCTTATTATTTT | CASSLGGTSPYYF
TRBJ2-1 | . | TRBV4-3 | . | TGCGCCAGCAGCCAAGAGATCTCCCGGGGCAATGAGCAGTTCTTC | CASSQEISRGNEQFF
TRBJ2-5 | . | TRBV4-2 | . | TGTGCCAGCAGCCAACCCGGGGGCAGGAGCGAGACCCAGTACTTC | CASSQPGGRSETQYF
TRBJ1-2 | . | TRBV5-1 | . | TGCGCCAGCAGCTTGGAGGGCGGCTATGGCTACACCTTC | CASSLEGGYGYTF
TRBJ2-5 | once | TRBV20-1 | . | TGCAGTACAACCCAAACAGGGAGGTGGGAGACCCAGTACTTC | CSTTQTGRWETQYF
TRBJ2-1 | . | TRBV3-1 | . | TGTGCCAGTAGCCATCCAGGGATCAGTGAGCAGTTCTTC | CASSHPGISEQFF